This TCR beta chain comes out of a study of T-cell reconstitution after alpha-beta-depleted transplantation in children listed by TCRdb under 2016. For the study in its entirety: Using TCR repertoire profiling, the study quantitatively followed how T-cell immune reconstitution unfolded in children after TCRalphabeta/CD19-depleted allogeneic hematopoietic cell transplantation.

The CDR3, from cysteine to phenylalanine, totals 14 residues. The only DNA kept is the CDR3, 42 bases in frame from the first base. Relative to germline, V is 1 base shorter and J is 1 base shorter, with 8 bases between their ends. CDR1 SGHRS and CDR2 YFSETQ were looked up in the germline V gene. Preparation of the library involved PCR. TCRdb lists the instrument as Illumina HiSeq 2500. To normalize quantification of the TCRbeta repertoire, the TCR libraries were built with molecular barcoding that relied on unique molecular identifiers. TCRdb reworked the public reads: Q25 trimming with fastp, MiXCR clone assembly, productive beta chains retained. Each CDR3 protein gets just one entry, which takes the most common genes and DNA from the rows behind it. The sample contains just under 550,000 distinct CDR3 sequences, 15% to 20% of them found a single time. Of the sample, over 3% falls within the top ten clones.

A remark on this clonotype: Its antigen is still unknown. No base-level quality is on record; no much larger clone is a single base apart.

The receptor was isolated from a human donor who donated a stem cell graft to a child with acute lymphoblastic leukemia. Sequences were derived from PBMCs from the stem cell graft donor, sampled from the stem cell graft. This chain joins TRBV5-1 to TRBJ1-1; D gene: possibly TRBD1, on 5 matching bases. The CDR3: CASSLWGRNTEAFF. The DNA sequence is TGCGCCAGCAGCTTGTGGGGGAGGAACACTGAAGCTTTCTTT.